These 11 T cell receptor beta chains were sequenced from one sample in a study of blood T cell repertoires in COVID-19. TCRdb's table, derived via immunoSEQ multiplex PCR, lists solely in-frame clones and lacks some. Here the sample spans 180,000 or so clones, over 75% being singletons. Sample: PBMCs or T cells enriched from blood (not recorded which). Receptors were obtained from a man between 50 and 59 years old who had recovered from COVID-19.

This chain connects TRBV21-1 to TRBJ1-2. TRBV21-1 is a recognized pseudogene. This CDR3 region has 15 residues. The CDR3 DNA sequence: TGTGCCAGCAGCGATATTGCGGGGGGCGCGAGAGGCTACACCTTC. Translated, it gives CASSDIAGGARGYTF.

The chain carries TRBV6-1 and TRBJ2-4, with D perhaps TRBD1 (6 bases). There are 12 residues in the CDR3. The V end was cut by 1 base, the J end by 11 bases, with 9 bases between. Germline loops: CDR1 MNHNS, CDR2 SASEGT. Here the CDR3 DNA reads TGTGCCAGCAGTGAAGAGGGGACACTTCAGTACTTC. Its protein is CASSEEGTLQYF.

The V call is TRBV19, the J call TRBJ1-6; TRBD1 matches 9 bases. CDR1 LNHDA and CDR2 SQIVND come from the germline V gene (reference sequence). CDR3 length: 15 residues. The V segment lost 5 bases and the J segment 10 bases; nucleotides outside the gene matches: 9. The CDR3 reads CASSLKDRGGSPLHF. The CDR3, as DNA: TGTGCCAGTAGTTTAAAGGACAGGGGTGGCTCACCCCTCCACTTT.

The chain links TRBV14 to TRBJ2-7; TRBD2 aligns across 9 bases. The V and J ends lost 6 bases and 0 bases, in that order; junction bases with no gene match: 0. CDR1 and CDR2 (germline): SGHDN, FVKESK. This CDR3 has 13 amino acids. The CDR3 reads CASRTSGSYEQYF. For the CDR3, the DNA is TGTGCCAGCAGGACTAGCGGCTCCTACGAGCAGTACTTC.

J is TRBJ1-5 and V is TRBV4-1; 9 bases match TRBD1. Germline lookup yields CDR1 MGHRA and CDR2 YSYEKL. The CDR3 length is 16 residues. The J segment lost 5 bases and the V segment lost 0 bases, leaving 5 bases of the junction unmatched. The DNA of the CDR3 is TGCGCCAGCAGCCAAGAGGTTGACAGGGGGTATCAGCCCCAGCATTTT. Its protein is CASSQEVDRGYQPQHF.

The genes are TRBV20-1 and TRBJ1-1; D unclear. V lost 3 bases and J 1 base, leaving 6 bases between the germline ends. The CDR3 totals 12 residues. Germline V CDR1 and CDR2: DFQATT, SNEGSKA (reference sequence). Here the CDR3 reads CSASPGNTEAFF. CDR3 in DNA: TGCAGTGCTAGTCCGGGGAACACTGAAGCTTTCTTT.

The sample holds one count of this clone. V is TRBV6-5 and J is TRBJ1-2; D is uncertain. The V gene's germline CDR1 is MNHEY and CDR2 SVGAGI. The CDR3 sequence is 14 residues long. With 1 base removed from V and 3 bases from J, the gap between germline ends came to 9 bases. This chain's CDR3 is CASSYLASHYGYTF. The CDR3 region has the DNA TGTGCCAGCAGTTACTTAGCCAGTCACTATGGCTACACCTTC.

The V call is TRBV28, the J call TRBJ1-5; 7 positions match TRBD1. V gave up 4 bases and J gave up 4 bases; unmatched junction bases: 13. Germline assignment: CDR1 MDHEN and CDR2 SYDVKM. The CDR3 extends over 17 amino acids. The CDR3 coding sequence is TGTGCCAGCAGTTCATTTGACCGGGACAGAGGAAATCAGCCCCAGCATTTT. It encodes CASSSFDRDRGNQPQHF.

The rearrangement uses TRBV7-2 and TRBJ2-7, with TRBD1 matching 7 bases. CDR1 is SGHTA and CDR2 is FQGNSA in the germline V gene. V lost 2 bases, J lost 2 bases, and 6 bases stayed unmatched. The CDR3 consists of 15 residues. In DNA, the CDR3 is TGTGCCAGCAGCTTATACGGGACAGCGACCTACGAGCAGTACTTC. This gives the protein CASSLYGTATYEQYF. Based on the CDR3 plus reference TRBV7-2 and TRBJ2-7, the full variable domain is GAGVSQSPSNKVTEKGKDVELRCDPISGHTALYWYRQSLGQGLEFLIYFQGNSAPDKSGLPSDRFSAERTGGSVSTLTIQRTQQEDSAVYLCASSLYGTATYEQYFGPGTRLTVT.

Details on this clone: The CDR3 does not close with the conserved phenylalanine or tryptophan, likely indicating a read error. Because the CDR3's place on the DNA is in doubt, the DNA is left out and the CDR3 is given as listed by TCRdb. The genes are TRBV5-1 and TRBJ2-7; the table names TRBD2, a call not compared with the DNA. Germline V gene data show CDR1 as SGHRS and CDR2 as YFSETQ. The CDR3 numbers 9 amino acids, ends counted. CDR3 protein: CARGRTRNP.

This clone was counted a few times. The chain uses TRBV19 and TRBJ2-5; TRBD2 matches at 9 bases. J was trimmed by 4 bases and V by 3 bases; bases with no gene match: 12. The CDR3 sequence is 17 residues long. CDR1 is LNHDA, CDR2 SQIVND, per germline (reference sequence). The DNA for the CDR3 is TGTGCCAGTAGTATCTTCGGCTTAGCGGGGGTCGGAGAGACCCAGTACTTC. Translation: CASSIFGLAGVGETQYF.